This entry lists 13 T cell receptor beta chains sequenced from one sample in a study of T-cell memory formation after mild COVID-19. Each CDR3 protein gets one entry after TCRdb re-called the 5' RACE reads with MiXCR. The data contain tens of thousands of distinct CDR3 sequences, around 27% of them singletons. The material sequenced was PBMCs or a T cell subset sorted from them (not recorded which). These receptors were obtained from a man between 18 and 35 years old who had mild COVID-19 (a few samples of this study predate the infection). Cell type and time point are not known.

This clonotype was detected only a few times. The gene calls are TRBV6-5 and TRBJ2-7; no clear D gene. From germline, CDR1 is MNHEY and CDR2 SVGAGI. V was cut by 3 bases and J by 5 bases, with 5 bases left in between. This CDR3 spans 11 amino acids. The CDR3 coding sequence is TGTGCCAGCAGTTATGGCCACGAGCAGTACTTC. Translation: CASSYGHEQYF.

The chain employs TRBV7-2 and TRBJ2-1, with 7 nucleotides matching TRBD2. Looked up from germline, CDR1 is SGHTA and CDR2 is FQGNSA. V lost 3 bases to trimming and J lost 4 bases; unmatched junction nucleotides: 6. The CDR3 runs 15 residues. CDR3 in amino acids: CASSFVGGLYNEQFF. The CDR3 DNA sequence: TGTGCCAGCAGCTTCGTGGGGGGGTTGTACAATGAGCAGTTCTTC.

The CDR3 is CSALVSDGNTIYF. CDR3 sequence (DNA): TGCAGTGCTCTCGTTTCAGATGGAAACACCATATATTTT. The chain recombines TRBV20-1 with TRBJ1-3; D is ambiguous. The CDR3 is 13 residues long. The germline V gene encodes CDR1 DFQATT and CDR2 SNEGSKA (reference sequence). Trimming shortened V by 5 bases and J by 3 bases, and 11 bases separated the two germline ends.

For the CDR3, the DNA is TGCGCCAGCAGCCGGGACGGTTACTCCTACGAGCAGTACTTC. This gives the protein CASSRDGYSYEQYF. The V and J genes are TRBV5-1 and TRBJ2-7, with D perhaps TRBD1 or TRBD2 (5 bases each). The length of the CDR3 is 14 residues. Germline CDR1 SGHRS, CDR2 YFSETQ. With 4 bases removed from V and 0 bases from J, the gap between germline ends came to 11 bases.

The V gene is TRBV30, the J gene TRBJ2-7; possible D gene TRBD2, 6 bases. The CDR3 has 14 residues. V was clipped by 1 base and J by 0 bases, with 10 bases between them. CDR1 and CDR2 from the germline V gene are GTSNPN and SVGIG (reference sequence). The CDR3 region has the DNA TGTGCCTGGAGTGAGGGACTGGGCTCCTACGAGCAGTACTTC. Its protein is CAWSEGLGSYEQYF.

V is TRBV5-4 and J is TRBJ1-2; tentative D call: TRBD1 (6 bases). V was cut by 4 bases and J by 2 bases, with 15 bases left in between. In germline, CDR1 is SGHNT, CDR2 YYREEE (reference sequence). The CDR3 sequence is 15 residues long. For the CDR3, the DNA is TGTGCCAGCAGCGATTCCGGGACATTCAACTATGGCTACACCTTC. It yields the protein CASSDSGTFNYGYTF. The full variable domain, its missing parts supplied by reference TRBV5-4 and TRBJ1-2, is ETGVTQSPTHLIKTRGQQVTLRCSSQSGHNTVSWYQQALGQGPQFIFQYYREEENGRGNFPPRFSGLQFPNYSSELNVNALELDDSALYLCASSDSGTFNYGYTFGSGTRLTVV.

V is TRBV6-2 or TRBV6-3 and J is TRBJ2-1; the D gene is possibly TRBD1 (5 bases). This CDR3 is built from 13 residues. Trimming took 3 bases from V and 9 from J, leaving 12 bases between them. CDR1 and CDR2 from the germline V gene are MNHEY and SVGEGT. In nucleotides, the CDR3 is TGTGCCAGCAGTTATGGGGCCCCCAGTGAGCAGTTCTTC. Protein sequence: CASSYGAPSEQFF.

In DNA, the CDR3 is TGTGCCAGCAGCCACAGAAGACCAGGGGACTCCTATAATTCACCCCTCCACTTT. It yields the protein CASSHRRPGDSYNSPLHF. V usage is TRBV14 and J usage is TRBJ1-6, with D possibly matching TRBD1 (6 bases). Trimming left V 3 bases short and J 0 bases short, with 15 bases between. The CDR3 totals 18 residues. CDR1 and CDR2 (germline): SGHDN, FVKESK.

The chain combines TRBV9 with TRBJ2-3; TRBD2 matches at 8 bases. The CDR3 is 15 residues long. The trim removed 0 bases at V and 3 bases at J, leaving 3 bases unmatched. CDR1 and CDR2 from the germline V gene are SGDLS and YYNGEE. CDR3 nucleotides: TGTGCCAGCAGCGTAGCAGCGGGGGAAACAGATACGCAGTATTTT. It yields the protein CASSVAAGETDTQYF.

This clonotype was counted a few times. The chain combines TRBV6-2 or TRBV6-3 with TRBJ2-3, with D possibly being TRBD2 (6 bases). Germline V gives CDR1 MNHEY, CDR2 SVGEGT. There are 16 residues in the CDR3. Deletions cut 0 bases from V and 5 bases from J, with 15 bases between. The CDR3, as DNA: TGTGCCAGCAGTTACTCGACCGGGGGACCCAGAGATACGCAGTATTTT. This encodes CASSYSTGGPRDTQYF.

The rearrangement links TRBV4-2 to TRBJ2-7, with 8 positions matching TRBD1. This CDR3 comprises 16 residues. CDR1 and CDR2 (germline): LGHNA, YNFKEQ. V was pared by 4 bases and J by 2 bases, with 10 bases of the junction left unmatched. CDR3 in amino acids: CASSPRQGALTYEQYV. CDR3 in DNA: TGTGCCAGCAGCCCCAGGCAGGGGGCGTTAACCTACGAGCAGTACGTC.

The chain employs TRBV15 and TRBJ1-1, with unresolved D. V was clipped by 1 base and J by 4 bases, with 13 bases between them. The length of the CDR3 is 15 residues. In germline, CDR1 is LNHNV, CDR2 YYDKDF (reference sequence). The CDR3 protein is CATSRVRRLITEAFF. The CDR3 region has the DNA TGTGCCACCAGCAGAGTTCGGCGGTTAATCACTGAAGCTTTCTTT.

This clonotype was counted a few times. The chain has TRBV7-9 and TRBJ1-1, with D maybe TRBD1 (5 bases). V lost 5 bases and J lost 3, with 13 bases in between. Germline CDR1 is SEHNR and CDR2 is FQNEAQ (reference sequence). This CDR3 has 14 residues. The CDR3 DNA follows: TGTGCCAGCAGCACCAGGGTTGCGTACACTGAAGCTTTCTTT. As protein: CASSTRVAYTEAFF.